This note documents a single T cell receptor (beta chain) sequence. The antigen it recognizes is unknown. No quality values exist for individual bases; no much larger clone is one base distant. The library was produced with the immunoSEQ multiplex PCR assay. This is the immuneACCESS table as TCRdb keeps it, with only in-frame sequences that have V and J called. A part of the clones is gone; compared with another copy, unresolved V genes explain less than half, and the rest is unexplained. In all, the sample holds roughly 35,000 clones, and roughly 84% of those were seen once. Around 1.6% of the sample is held by the ten biggest clonotypes. This specimen comes from a study of T cells in narcolepsy (dated by TCRdb to 2016 to 2019). Background for the entire study: Patients with narcolepsy type 1 or type 2 (NT1, NT2) were enrolled in the study together with healthy control donors. Autoreactive T cells targeting hypocretin neuron self-antigens (hypocretin, TRIB2) were sought in narcolepsy patients, and TCR Vbeta sequencing was used to track clonotypes in blood and CSF.

General study outcomes and caveats: Some blood memory CD4+ repertoires from patients and controls contained no sequences matching autoreactive T cell clones. Patients and controls had comparable numbers of sequenced blood memory CD4+ clonotypes, averaging about 39,000 and 35,000, respectively. Plots that compared CSF and blood CD4+ T cell clonotypes from the same patient highlighted HCRT-specific and TRIB2-specific autoreactive clonotypes. According to the report, autoreactive clonotypes were detected serially in the blood of the same patients and of different patients, but not in healthy controls.

For TCR Vbeta sequencing, memory CD4+ T cells were sorted ex vivo from the peripheral blood of both healthy controls and narcolepsy patients. Its CDR3 holds 16 amino acids, cysteine through phenylalanine. Only the CDR3 DNA stays, 48 bases, in frame from base 1. V has 4 bases trimmed and J has 7 bases trimmed; junction bases matching no gene number 13. Looking up the germline V gene yields CDR1 MNHEY and CDR2 SVGAGI. This receptor chain uses TRBV6-5 and TRBJ1-5; TRBD1 aligns with 7 central bases. Sequencing used CD45RA- memory CD4+ T cells from PBMCs. The sample's cell subset or site label is to be understood as: memory T cells sorted ex vivo from peripheral blood. The sequence was obtained from a human donor with narcolepsy. The CDR3 here reads CASSSPQGGVVQPQHF. The base sequence is TGTGCCAGCAGTTCGCCGCAGGGGGGTGTTGTGCAGCCCCAGCATTTT.